The clone carrying this T cell receptor (beta chain) was detected ten times or more. Its antigen remains unknown. There are 12 residues in the CDR3. Germline lookup yields CDR1 SNHLY and CDR2 FYNNEI. Trimming left V 6 bases short and J 3 bases short, with 9 bases between. Stated time point: persistent/refractory GD, antithyroid drugs over 5 years with positive TRAb. RNA from PBMCs was the source of the TCR library. Patients were enrolled at an endocrinology department in Xi'an, China. The collection involved drawing around 10 milliliters of peripheral blood into EDTA tubes. These data belong to a study of regulatory T cells in long-lasting Graves disease. The study, taken as a whole, reports: The TCR repertoire of persistent Graves' patients was less diverse than that of newly diagnosed ones.

Relying on iRepertoire HTBI primers and Arm-PCR of CDR3 regions, the team built TCR beta libraries. Original data processing: Overall, samples carried approximately 60 TRBV and about 15 TRBJ segments. TCRdb fed the multiplex PCR reads into MiXCR, producing one record per CDR3 protein. TCRdb, rather than the study authors, made the V and J calls. This table holds some 330,000 distinct CDR3 sequences, 20% to 25% found once. This receptor was identified in a woman in her 40s with Graves disease. The chain recombines TRBV2 with TRBJ2-7; the D is unclear. The sample in question was peripheral blood mononuclear cells (PBMCs), obtained when the disease was refractory, from a patient treated with antithyroid drugs. The CDR3 nucleotides are TGTGCCAGCAGCTTAAACAGCTACGAGCAGTACTTC. It specifies CASSLNSYEQYF.